These 27 T cell receptor beta chains originate from one sample sequenced in a study of early T cells in non-severe SARS-CoV-2 infection. In TCRdb, the 5' RACE reads were re-called with MiXCR into one record per CDR3 protein. The sample contains some 53,000 distinct CDR3 sequences, approximately 8% of which appear only once. Sequencing was done on a sample of whole blood. These receptors were taken from an adult who was a healthcare worker with PCR-confirmed SARS-CoV-2 infection or an uninfected control (not recorded which).

This clonotype has at least ten counts. CDR3 sequence (DNA): TGTGCCAGCAGCGTAGGCTGGAAGGACACTGAAGCTTTCTTT. Translated, it gives CASSVGWKDTEAFF. The chain uses TRBV9 and TRBJ1-1; D unresolved. CDR3 length: 14 amino acids. The ends were cut back, 0 bases at V and 3 bases at J, with 9 bases in the middle. CDR1 and CDR2 from the germline V gene are SGDLS and YYNGEE.

This clonotype showed up many times. The genes are TRBV2 and TRBJ1-4; 7 bases map to TRBD1. Germline V gene data show CDR1 as SNHLY and CDR2 as FYNNEI. V trimming: 8 bases; J trimming: 0 bases; junction bases outside the gene matches: 6. CDR3 length: 15 amino acids. The CDR3 region has the DNA TGTGCCAGCCAACAGGGGCACGCAACTAATGAAAAACTGTTTTTT. As protein: CASQQGHATNEKLFF.

This clonotype was seen ten or more times. This sequence joins TRBV4-1 and TRBJ1-1; D is unclear. The CDR3 covers 18 residues. In germline, CDR1 is MGHRA, CDR2 YSYEKL. The V and J ends lost 0 bases and 4 bases respectively, with 21 bases between them. For the CDR3, the DNA is TGCGCCAGCAGCCAAGACGGAGGGTCGAGTGCTCTACCCACTGAAGCTTTCTTT. Translating gives CASSQDGGSSALPTEAFF.

About this clonotype itself: This may arise from a read error, as a much more abundant clone is one base away. This sequence joins TRBV2 and TRBJ1-4; 7 positions match TRBD1. The V gene end was trimmed by 4 bases and the J gene end by 7 bases; junction bases not matched to a gene: 12. The V gene's germline CDR1 is SNHLY and CDR2 FYNNEI. The CDR3 has 16 amino acids. CDR3 in amino acids: CASSANPGQIIEKLFF. CDR3 in DNA: TGTGCCAGCAGTGCCAACCCGGGACAGATTATTGAAAAACTGTTTTTT.

V and J are TRBV6-2 or TRBV6-3 and TRBJ2-6; unclear D gene. Germline V lookup: CDR1 MNHEY, CDR2 SVGEGT. The CDR3 runs to 15 residues. Trimming pared 2 bases from V and 1 base from J, leaving 6 bases between. The CDR3 nucleotides are TGTGCCAGCAGTTACGTCGATTCTGGGGCCAACGTCCTGACTTTC. The encoded protein is CASSYVDSGANVLTF.

The chain is built from TRBV9 and TRBJ1-5; a possible D gene is TRBD1 (5 bases). This CDR3 has 14 amino acids. V lost 1 base to trimming and J lost 5 bases, with 10 bases between them. The germline gives CDR1 SGDLS, CDR2 YYNGEE. CDR3: CASSVSPGDQPQHF. For the CDR3, the DNA is TGTGCCAGCAGCGTAAGTCCGGGGGATCAGCCCCAGCATTTT.

This clonotype was recorded at least ten times. Here the CDR3 DNA reads TGCAGCGCCTGGTGGGGTTATGAGCAGTTCTTC. Amino acid sequence: CSAWWGYEQFF. This chain connects TRBV29-1 to TRBJ2-1; D not certain. Between the trimmed V and J ends, which lost 7 bases and 8 bases, there was a span of 12 bases. The germline gives CDR1 SQVTM, CDR2 ANQGSEA. The CDR3 has 11 residues.

This clonotype came up a few times. The V and J genes are TRBV20-1 and TRBJ1-1, with unresolved D. Trimming left V 0 bases short and J 4 bases short, with 12 bases between. The CDR3 loop spans 14 amino acids. Germline CDR1 and CDR2: DFQATT and SNEGSKA (reference sequence). This CDR3 is CSARDSQAGTEAFF. The CDR3 region has the DNA TGCAGTGCTAGAGATTCGCAGGCGGGCACTGAAGCTTTCTTT.

This clonotype was detected many times. V and J are TRBV7-6 and TRBJ1-5; D call uncertain. Germline-derived CDR1 and CDR2 are SGHVS and FNYEAQ. The CDR3 spans 17 residues. The ends were cut back, 2 bases at V and 1 base at J, with 15 bases in the middle. As DNA, the CDR3 is TGTGCCAGCAGCTTAAGCGTAGGGTACGGGAGCAATCAGCCCCAGCATTTT. Translation gives CASSLSVGYGSNQPQHF.

The table lists this clonotype with many counts. V is TRBV19 and J is TRBJ1-5, with D unresolved. Trimming cost V 3 bases and J 0 bases, with 9 bases left between them. The CDR3 contains 15 residues. Germline CDR1 LNHDA, CDR2 SQIVND (reference sequence). The CDR3 loop is CASSITGGSNQPQHF. CDR3 DNA: TGTGCCAGTAGTATCACGGGAGGTAGCAATCAGCCCCAGCATTTT.

This chain connects TRBV12-3 or TRBV12-4 to TRBJ2-2; no clear D. The V end lost 2 bases, the J end lost 2 bases, and 9 bases lay between the germline ends. The CDR3 is 15 amino acids. CDR3 DNA: TGTGCCAGCAGTTTACAGTTCCCTAACACCGGGGAGCTGTTTTTT. Translation: CASSLQFPNTGELFF.

Judged by abundance, this clonotype is medium-sized (0.01 to 0.1%). This chain uses TRBV28 with TRBJ2-3; 13 positions match TRBD2. With V trimmed by 7 bases and J by 6 bases, 7 bases remained unmatched. Germline assignment: CDR1 MDHEN and CDR2 SYDVKM. This CDR3 region has 15 residues. The CDR3 coding sequence is TGTGCCAGCACTTGGACTAGCGGGGGTGTGGATACGCAGTATTTT. This encodes CASTWTSGGVDTQYF.

This clonotype was counted many times. V usage is TRBV18 and J usage is TRBJ1-5, with TRBD1 identical over 9 bases. The V gene's germline CDR1 is KGHSH and CDR2 LQKENI. This CDR3 has 17 amino acids. After removal of 3 bases from V and 0 bases from J, the junction contained 6 bases not matched to a gene. The CDR3 nucleotides read TGTGCCAGCTCACCGACAGGGGGAAGGTATAGCAATCAGCCCCAGCATTTT. Its protein product is CASSPTGGRYSNQPQHF. Using reference TRBV18 and TRBJ1-5 for the parts outside the CDR3, the full variable domain is NAGVMQNPRHLVRRRGQEARLRCSPMKGHSHVYWYRQLPEEGLKFMVYLQKENIIDESGMPKERFSAEFPKEGPSILRIQQVVRGDSAAYFCASSPTGGRYSNQPQHFGDGTRLSIL.

This clonotype was detected ten times or more. This chain joins TRBV7-8 and TRBJ2-1; D possibly matches TRBD1 or TRBD2 (5 bases each). In germline, CDR1 is SGHVS, CDR2 FQNEAQ. Trimming cost V 7 bases and J 8 bases, with 27 bases left between them. This CDR3 has 17 amino acids. CDR3 in amino acids: CASTPSGRTPLLYEQFF. The CDR3, as DNA: TGTGCCAGCACCCCGTCGGGGCGGACCCCCCTCCTTTATGAGCAGTTCTTC.

The J gene is TRBJ1-1, the V gene TRBV12-3 or TRBV12-4; a weak D match, TRBD1 (6 bases). V was clipped by 5 bases and J by 1 base, with 11 bases between them. CDR3 length: 14 residues. In DNA, the CDR3 is TGTGCCAGCAGTCGGGACACCGGGAACACTGAAGCTTTCTTT. Its protein product is CASSRDTGNTEAFF.

This clonotype was found many times. The chain recombines TRBV7-2 with TRBJ2-3; no clear D gene. V was pared by 8 bases and J by 7 bases, with 10 bases between. The CDR3 is 11 amino acids. Per germline, CDR1 SGHTA and CDR2 FQGNSA. CDR3 sequence reads: CASLRENTQYF. The CDR3 bases are TGTGCCAGCCTCAGAGAAAATACGCAGTATTTT.

This clonotype was counted between two and nine times. The chain uses TRBV6-2 or TRBV6-3 and TRBJ2-1; possible D gene TRBD1, 6 bases. CDR1 is MNHEY, CDR2 SVGEGT, per germline. V lost 6 bases and J lost 8, with 8 bases in between. This CDR3 is 11 amino acids long. CDR3 sequence: CASRQGYEQFF. In nucleotides, the CDR3 is TGTGCCAGCAGACAGGGCTATGAGCAGTTCTTC.

V gene TRBV7-9 combines with J gene TRBJ2-3; D is unresolved. Germline CDR1 and CDR2: SEHNR and FQNEAQ (reference sequence). The V gene lost 5 bases and the J gene lost 3 bases, with 6 bases spanning the gap. The length of the CDR3 is 12 residues. CDR3 sequence reads: CASSDRTDTQYF. CDR3 bases: TGTGCCAGCAGCGACCGGACAGATACGCAGTATTTT.

This clonotype has more than one count but fewer than ten. This chain links TRBV15 with TRBJ1-2, with D uncertain. Per germline, CDR1 LNHNV and CDR2 YYDKDF (reference sequence). This CDR3 is built from 13 residues. The V end lost 0 bases, the J end lost 6 bases, and 8 bases lay between the germline ends. The CDR3 spells CATSRERGNGYTF. The CDR3, as DNA: TGTGCCACCAGCAGAGAACGAGGGAATGGCTACACCTTC.

This clonotype was detected only a few times. This rearrangement joins TRBV4-3 to TRBJ2-3, with 9 bases matching TRBD2. The CDR3 is 17 amino acids. Germline V gene lookup returns CDR1 LGHNA and CDR2 YSLEER. The junction had 9 bases not matched to a gene; V was cut back by 3 bases and J by 2 bases. The CDR3 sequence is CASSHGQLAGVTDTQYF. The CDR3 DNA follows: TGCGCCAGCAGCCACGGACAGTTAGCGGGGGTCACAGATACGCAGTATTTT.

This clonotype has ten or more counts. The V gene is TRBV11-3, the J gene TRBJ2-1; 7 bases agree with TRBD1. Germline assignment: CDR1 SGHNT and CDR2 YENEEA. Trimming removed 5 bases from V and 6 bases from J; junction bases left unmatched: 4. This CDR3 is 13 amino acids long. The CDR3 nucleotides read TGTGCCAGCAGCCTGGGACAGATCAATGAGCAGTTCTTC. Residues: CASSLGQINEQFF.

The chain has TRBV21-1 and TRBJ2-2; the table's TRBD1 call for D was not verified on the DNA. TRBV21-1 is termed a pseudogene. The length of the CDR3 is 15 residues. Here the CDR3 reads CASSKRQGSTGELFF. In nucleotides, the CDR3 is TGTGCCAGCAGCAAAAGACAGGGAAGCACCGGGGAGCTGTTTTTT.

This clonotype has a handful of counts. The chain uses TRBV4-3 and TRBJ2-7, with a weak D call TRBD2 (5 bases). In germline, CDR1 is LGHNA, CDR2 YSLEER. The CDR3 covers 15 residues. V shed 2 bases and J shed 4 bases, with 15 bases lying between them. The CDR3 reads CASSQLVAKGYEQYF. The CDR3 DNA reads TGCGCCAGCAGCCAACTTGTAGCGAAGGGTTACGAGCAGTACTTC.

The chain links TRBV27 to TRBJ1-1, with D maybe TRBD1 (5 bases). The CDR3 spans 14 residues. The V end lost 6 bases, the J end lost 6 bases, and 17 bases lay between the germline ends. Germline V CDR1 and CDR2: MNHEY, SMNVEV (reference sequence). CDR3 residues: CASSSQRPGAEAFF. CDR3 nucleotides: TGTGCCAGCAGCTCACAGAGGCCGGGGGCTGAAGCTTTCTTT.

This clonotype was seen ten or more times. The chain couples TRBV11-2 to TRBJ2-3; D is unclear. The V gene's germline CDR1 is SGHAT and CDR2 FQNNGV. The ends were cut back, 5 bases at V and 4 bases at J, with 7 bases in the middle. The CDR3 spans 12 residues. CDR3 DNA: TGTGCCAGCAGCGTGAACGCAGATACGCAGTATTTT. It translates to CASSVNADTQYF. Based on the CDR3 plus reference TRBV11-2 and TRBJ2-3, the full variable domain is EAGVAQSPRYKIIEKRQSVAFWCNPISGHATLYWYQQILGQGPKLLIQFQNNGVVDDSQLPKDRFSAERLKGVDSTLKIQPAKLEDSAVYLCASSVNADTQYFGPGTRLTVL.

This clonotype was observed a few times. The chain uses TRBV6-5 and TRBJ2-1, with unresolved D. V gave up 5 bases and J gave up 7 bases, with 15 bases separating them. The CDR3 extends over 14 amino acids. CDR1 and CDR2 from the germline V gene are MNHEY and SVGAGI. The CDR3 spells CASSNPRRRNEQFF. The CDR3 DNA follows: TGTGCCAGCAGTAACCCTCGAAGGCGGAATGAGCAGTTCTTC.

The V and J genes are TRBV28 and TRBJ2-5; 9 bases are shared with TRBD1. The length of the CDR3 is 15 residues. Germline values: CDR1 MDHEN, CDR2 SYDVKM. V shed 6 bases and J 2 bases; nucleotides not matched to a gene: 7. The CDR3 region is CASRRRDRVQETQYF. The CDR3 DNA reads TGTGCCAGCAGGCGCCGGGACAGGGTTCAAGAGACCCAGTACTTC.